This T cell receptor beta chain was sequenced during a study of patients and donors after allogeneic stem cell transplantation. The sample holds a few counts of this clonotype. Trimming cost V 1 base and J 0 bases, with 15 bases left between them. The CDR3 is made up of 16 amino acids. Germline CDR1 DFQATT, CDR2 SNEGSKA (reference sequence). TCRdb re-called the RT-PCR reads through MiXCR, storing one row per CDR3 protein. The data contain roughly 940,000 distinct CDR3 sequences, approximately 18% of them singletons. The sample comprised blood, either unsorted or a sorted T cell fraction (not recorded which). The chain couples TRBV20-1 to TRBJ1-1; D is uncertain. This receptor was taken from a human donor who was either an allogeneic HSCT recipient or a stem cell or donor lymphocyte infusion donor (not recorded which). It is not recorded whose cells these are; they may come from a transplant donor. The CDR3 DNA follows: TGCAGTGCTAGAGTTGGGGAGGGTAGGATGAACACTGAAGCTTTCTTT. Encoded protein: CSARVGEGRMNTEAFF.